This T cell receptor (beta chain) was obtained from a study of tumor and adjacent non-tumor tissue in lung cancer. Across the study: Histology: under 15 adenocarcinoma, a couple of squamous cell carcinoma, 1 small cell lung cancer. On average, productive TCRbeta reads reached some 4.2 million per sample. Stage I to III disease affected 10 men and about 5 women aged about 31 to 80.

Study outcomes and limitations: Significantly higher TCR diversity was found in tumor than normal lung.

The template was RNA from unsorted bulk tissue. TCRbeta libraries were built with three rounds of nested PCR, modified from ARM-PCR. From the multiplex PCR reads, TCRdb called clonotypes with MiXCR, one entry per CDR3 protein. The top ten hold around an eighth of the sample, which has more than 75,000 distinct CDR3 sequences, around two thirds seen once. The CDR3 is 14 residues long. V lost 6 bases and J 9 bases, leaving 20 bases between the germline ends. A word on this clonotype: Its specificity is not known.

This chain connects TRBV12-3 or TRBV12-4 to TRBJ1-1; D is ambiguous. This receptor was obtained from a woman in her 70s with non-small cell lung cancer. Material: lung tumor tissue. CDR3 region: CASSLWHSTCQAFF. CDR3 DNA sequence: TGTGCCAGCAGCTTATGGCACAGCACCTGCCAAGCTTTCTTT.